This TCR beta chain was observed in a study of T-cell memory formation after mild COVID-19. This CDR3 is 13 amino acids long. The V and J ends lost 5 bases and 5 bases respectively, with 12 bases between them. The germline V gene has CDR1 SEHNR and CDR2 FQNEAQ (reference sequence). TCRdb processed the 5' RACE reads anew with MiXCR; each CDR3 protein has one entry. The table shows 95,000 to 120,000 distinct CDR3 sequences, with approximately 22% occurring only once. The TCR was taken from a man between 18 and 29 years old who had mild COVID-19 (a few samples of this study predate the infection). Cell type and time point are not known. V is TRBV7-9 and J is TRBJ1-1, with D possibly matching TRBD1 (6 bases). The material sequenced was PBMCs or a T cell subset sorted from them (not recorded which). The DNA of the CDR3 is TGTGCCAGCAGCCGGGGGGGGACAACTGAAGCTTTCTTT. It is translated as CASSRGGTTEAFF.